This entry features one TCR beta chain sequence. Its antigen is unknown. Per-nucleotide qualities are absent, and no much larger clonotype sits a single base away. This sample stems from a study of blood T cell repertoires in COVID-19 (dated by TCRdb to about 2020). Study-wide context: The collaborator samples originated in the United States, Italy and Spain and spanned the acute and convalescent phases of COVID-19. The material from the prospective study consisted of cDNA or gDNA derived from T cells, B-cell-depleted T cells, or PBMCs. The dataset comprised deeply sampled blood TCRbeta repertoires from subjects exposed to, actively infected with, or recovered from COVID-19. The repertoires were made available in a free public database intended to serve as a resource for research on the immune response to SARS-CoV-2. The samples were drawn from two sources: the first 160 participants of the ongoing ImmuneRACE study, and 950 to 1,500 subjects contributed by 6 global collaborators. The sample metadata nearly always contained a de-identified subject ID, COVID-19 status, age in years and sex. HLA class I and class II types, where available, came from metadata supplied by the sample provider rather than from assay-based typing.

From the cysteine up to the phenylalanine, the CDR3 has a length of 13 residues. Only CDR3 DNA is held: 39 bases, read in frame from base 1. The germline ends are 7 bases apart after V is trimmed by 1 base and J by 3 bases. The germline V gene gives CDR1 as SGHRS and CDR2 as YFSETQ. Overall results and qualifications from the work: The quantity of clinical and demographic metadata differed by source and by participant and was supplied without curation.

TCRbeta CDR3 regions were amplified from genomic DNA by means of the immunoSEQ Assay, a bias-controlled multiplex PCR. Processing in the source paper ran as follows. The number of nucleated cells in each sample was estimated by amplification of reference gene primers within the assay. To quantify the absolute abundance of each unique TCRbeta CDR3 rearrangement, sequence reads were collapsed and filtered. For each sample, productive Simpson clonality was calculated as the square root of Simpson's diversity index over productive rearrangements. The table was pulled from immuneACCESS by TCRdb, which kept in-frame rearrangements only. Such tables lose some clones; where checked, under half of the loss comes from unresolved V genes, and the rest has no known cause. V, J and clone size reflect that table, while D and trimming were determined from the DNA. Present in this sample are fewer than 700,000 clones, 85% to 90% of which were seen just once. Roughly 8% of the sample lies in the top ten.

One collaborating source in Seattle enrolled patients during active infection and followed them longitudinally through the course of disease. Collaborating institutions collected whole blood in K2EDTA tubes following their own protocols. For TCRbeta analysis, collaborators shipped samples in one of three forms: frozen whole blood, isolated PBMCs, or DNA extracted from either of those sample types. This clonotype was obtained from a woman aged 50 to 60 with COVID-19, enrolled during active disease. Sequencing was carried out using peripheral blood. The chain is encoded by TRBV5-1 joined to TRBJ1-2, with TRBD1 as a weak D call on 5 bases. CDR3 region: CASSLSRDYGYTF. The DNA is as follows: TGCGCCAGCAGCTTGTCCAGGGACTATGGCTACACCTTC.